The TCR beta chain under discussion was sequenced for a study of identical twins. The study, taken as a whole, reports: In drawing conclusions, the study used cross-sectional statistical analysis and did not follow the same donors. Shared out-of-frame alpha sequences (those common to twins) showed excess low generation probability.

Only a few counts were recorded for this clonotype. Its antigen is undetermined. The CDR3 consists of 11 residues. The V gene lost 8 bases and the J gene lost 14 bases, with 17 bases spanning the gap. CDR1 and CDR2 (germline): MNHEY, SMNVEV (reference sequence). No donor was unhealthy or non-Caucasian. TCRdb re-derived calls from the 5' RACE reads in MiXCR, one entry per CDR3 protein. The sample records a few hundred thousand distinct CDR3 sequences, 7% to 9.5% being singletons. Sequencing was carried out using naive T cells sorted from blood. This rearrangement joins TRBV27 to TRBJ2-3; either TRBD1 or TRBD2 may fit D (5 bases each). This sequence originates from a woman aged 45-65 years in good health. CDR3 sequence: CASGVGRKSYF. DNA for the CDR3: TGTGCCAGCGGTGTGGGACGAAAGTCGTATTTT.